These 24 T cell receptor beta chains came from one sample sequenced in a study of shared clonotypes between healthy human individuals. Libraries were prepared by immunoSEQ multiplex PCR; TCRdb keeps only in-frame clonotypes and omits some of them. The repertoire includes over 950,000 clones, about 80% of them detected once, and 0.89% sits in the top ten. What was sequenced was memory CD4+ T cells from PBMCs. This sample's subset: CD45RA-negative fraction. These receptors came from a man aged 18 to 29 in good health. Some clones in this sample may be carry-over from other donors' samples.

This clone has a single count. Possible read error: a much larger clone is one base away. The chain uses TRBV27 and TRBJ1-1; TRBD1 aligns across 7 bases. This CDR3 comprises 15 residues. CDR1 and CDR2 (germline): MNHEY, SMNVEV (reference sequence). In DNA form, the CDR3 reads TGTGCCAGCAGTTTAGCCGGGACAGACTGGACTGAAGATTTCTTT. It yields the protein CASSLAGTDWTEDFF.

V usage is TRBV7-2 and J usage is TRBJ2-3; 7 positions agree with TRBD2. The CDR3 loop spans 15 amino acids. Trimming at V came to 5 bases and at J to 2 bases, leaving 7 bases not matched to a gene. In germline, CDR1 is SGHTA, CDR2 FQGNSA. This CDR3 reads CASSGPRDYTDTQYF. Here the CDR3 DNA reads TGTGCCAGCAGCGGCCCCCGGGACTACACAGATACGCAGTATTTT.

Note on this clone: An end of the junction does not agree with germline; a read error may underlie this. This CDR3 reads CASSYIAGPASF. The CDR3 bases are TGTGCCAGCAGTTACATCGCGGGACCGGCCTCCTTC. The chain recombines TRBV6-6 with TRBJ2-7; D might be TRBD2 (6 bases). CDR1 is MNHNY and CDR2 is SVGAGI in the germline V gene (reference sequence). The CDR3 covers 12 residues.

This clone was seen a handful of times. This chain links TRBV28 with TRBJ1-2; no firm D call. Looked up from germline, CDR1 is MDHEN and CDR2 is SYDVKM. CDR3 length: 13 residues. The ends were cut back, 6 bases at V and 8 bases at J, with 16 bases in the middle. The CDR3 nucleotides are TGTGCCAGCAGCCCTGCCCGGGGTAGAGGCTACACCTTC. Translating gives CASSPARGRGYTF.

Only a few counts were recorded for this clone. This chain connects TRBV7-9 to TRBJ1-5; 10 bases agree with TRBD1. V was clipped by 5 bases and J by 7 bases; unmatched bases: 11. The V gene's germline CDR1 is SEHNR and CDR2 FQNEAQ (reference sequence). The CDR3 is made up of 16 amino acids. Here the CDR3 DNA reads TGTGCCAGCAGCCACTCCCCCGGGACAGGGGAACAGCCCCAGCATTTT. Protein product: CASSHSPGTGEQPQHF.

This sequence joins TRBV20-1 and TRBJ2-1; D is ambiguous. V shed 0 bases and J shed 10 bases, with 7 bases lying between them. The length of the CDR3 is 11 residues. The V gene's germline CDR1 is DFQATT and CDR2 SNEGSKA (reference sequence). CDR3 in amino acids: CSAREGGEQFF. In DNA, the CDR3 is TGCAGTGCTAGAGAAGGTGGGGAGCAGTTCTTC.

On this clone itself: The same CDR3 can be traced to other DNA sequences in this sample. The rearrangement links TRBV28 to TRBJ2-7, with TRBD2 as a possible D gene (6 bases). Germline V lookup: CDR1 MDHEN, CDR2 SYDVKM. V lost 3 bases, J lost 3 bases, and 15 bases lay in between. The CDR3 totals 15 residues. DNA for the CDR3: TGTGCCAGCAGTTTTGGAGGGGCTGGGGGCTACGAGCAGTACTTC. It translates to CASSFGGAGGYEQYF.

CDR3 amino acids: CASSVVASGSHEQYF. The CDR3 region has the DNA TGTGCCAGCAGCGTAGTGGCTAGCGGGAGTCACGAGCAGTACTTC. J is TRBJ2-7 and V is TRBV7-2; 10 nucleotides line up with TRBD2. CDR3 size: 15 residues. In germline, CDR1 is SGHTA, CDR2 FQGNSA. The ends lost 5 bases at V and 5 bases at J; junction bases unmatched: 9.

The genes are TRBV14 and TRBJ2-1, with unresolved D. The CDR3 runs 15 residues. The germline V gene encodes CDR1 SGHDN and CDR2 FVKESK. The V and J ends lost 0 bases and 0 bases respectively, with 6 bases between them. The CDR3 DNA reads as TGTGCCAGCAGCCAAGACCCTCTCTCCTACAATGAGCAGTTCTTC. Protein sequence: CASSQDPLSYNEQFF.

This sequence joins TRBV27 and TRBJ2-2, with 7 bases identical to TRBD2. Losses at the gene ends were 6 bases for V and 2 bases for J; bases not matched to a gene: 9. The CDR3 is 16 amino acids. The germline V gene encodes CDR1 MNHEY and CDR2 SMNVEV (reference sequence). CDR3 in amino acids: CASRGKASGNTGELFF. In nucleotides, the CDR3 is TGTGCCAGCAGGGGTAAGGCTAGCGGAAACACCGGGGAGCTGTTTTTT.

V is TRBV7-2 and J is TRBJ2-7, with 10 bases that match TRBD2. The CDR3 has 15 amino acids. Germline V CDR1 and CDR2: SGHTA, FQGNSA. After removal of 5 bases from V and 3 bases from J, the junction contained 7 bases not matched to a gene. The CDR3 region is CASSQGASGSYEQYF. The CDR3 region has the DNA TGTGCCAGCAGCCAGGGGGCTAGCGGGAGCTACGAGCAGTACTTC.

The chain joins TRBV19 to TRBJ1-2, with D maybe TRBD1 (5 bases). Trimming pared 5 bases from V and 4 bases from J, leaving 20 bases between. The germline V gene has CDR1 LNHDA and CDR2 SQIVND (reference sequence). There are 16 residues in the CDR3. CDR3 in amino acids: CASSSPPGLVGYGYTF. The CDR3 DNA is TGTGCCAGTAGTTCCCCCCCGGGGCTTGTGGGCTATGGCTACACCTTC.

This chain connects TRBV9 to TRBJ1-2; D is unresolved. Germline assignment: CDR1 SGDLS and CDR2 YYNGEE. The germline V and J ends were trimmed by 0 bases and 5 bases, with 20 bases remaining between them. The CDR3 contains 17 residues. CDR3 amino acids: CASSVGPALGMGYGYTF. DNA for the CDR3: TGTGCCAGCAGCGTAGGTCCCGCCTTAGGGATGGGGTATGGCTACACCTTC.

The chain recombines TRBV7-9 with TRBJ1-2, with D maybe TRBD1 (6 bases). Deletions cut 5 bases from V and 0 bases from J, with 19 bases between. CDR1 and CDR2 (germline): SEHNR, FQNEAQ (reference sequence). The CDR3 has 17 residues. This CDR3 reads CASSRATGFKTNYGYTF. In DNA, the CDR3 is TGTGCCAGCAGCCGGGCTACAGGGTTCAAAACTAACTATGGCTACACCTTC.

The rearrangement joins TRBV6-6 to TRBJ2-5; D is possibly TRBD1 (5 bases). V dropped 4 bases and J dropped 1 base, with 16 bases sitting between them. The CDR3 sequence is 16 residues long. Looked up from germline, CDR1 is MNHNY and CDR2 is SVGAGI (reference sequence). CDR3: CASSSRAGWVQETQYF. In DNA form, the CDR3 reads TGTGCCAGCAGTTCCCGGGCAGGGTGGGTCCAAGAGACCCAGTACTTC.

This clone was picked up a small number of times. CDR3 protein: CASRPEGSYGYTF. The CDR3 nucleotides read TGTGCCAGCAGACCGGAGGGGAGCTATGGCTACACCTTC. The chain recombines TRBV27 with TRBJ1-2; tentative D call: TRBD1 (5 bases). The CDR3 consists of 13 residues. V dropped 6 bases and J dropped 4 bases, with 12 bases sitting between them. Per the germline V gene, CDR1 is MNHEY and CDR2 is SMNVEV (reference sequence).

The chain is built from TRBV18 and TRBJ2-3, with no clear D. With 0 bases removed from V and 4 bases from J, the gap between germline ends came to 11 bases. From germline, CDR1 is KGHSH and CDR2 LQKENI. This CDR3 comprises 15 residues. The CDR3 DNA is TGTGCCAGCTCACCACCTACTCCGAGGCCAGATACGCAGTATTTT. Translation gives CASSPPTPRPDTQYF. Full variable domain (missing parts from reference TRBV18 and TRBJ2-3): NAGVMQNPRHLVRRRGQEARLRCSPMKGHSHVYWYRQLPEEGLKFMVYLQKENIIDESGMPKERFSAEFPKEGPSILRIQQVVRGDSAAYFCASSPPTPRPDTQYFGPGTRLTVL.

The chain employs TRBV9 and TRBJ2-1; possible D gene TRBD2, 6 bases. Germline values: CDR1 SGDLS, CDR2 YYNGEE. The CDR3 consists of 13 residues. Trimming took 3 bases from V and 9 from J, leaving 13 bases between them. This CDR3 is CASSATSIGEQFF. Written as DNA, the CDR3 is TGTGCCAGCAGCGCCACTAGCATCGGTGAGCAGTTCTTC.

This clone was seen just once. CDR3 sequence: CASSYSVGAGANVLTF. The CDR3 nucleotides read TGTGCCAGCAGTTACTCAGTAGGGGCTGGGGCCAACGTCCTGACTTTC. This rearrangement joins TRBV6-6 to TRBJ2-6; possible D gene TRBD1, 5 bases. There are 16 residues in the CDR3. Germline values: CDR1 MNHNY, CDR2 SVGAGI (reference sequence). Trimming left V 0 bases short and J 2 bases short, with 8 bases between.

This clone has more than one count but fewer than ten. This rearrangement joins TRBV10-3 to TRBJ2-7; 7 bases align to TRBD1. From germline, CDR1 is ENHRY and CDR2 SYGVKD. V was clipped by 10 bases and J by 0 bases; unmatched bases: 9. This CDR3 region has 14 residues. The CDR3 region is CATLWDRSSYEQYF. CDR3 sequence (DNA): TGTGCCACGCTTTGGGACAGAAGCTCCTACGAGCAGTACTTC.

J is TRBJ2-3 and V is TRBV5-4, with 7 nucleotides matching TRBD2. The CDR3 has 16 residues. With V trimmed by 6 bases and J by 0 bases, 10 bases remained unmatched. Germline CDR1 is SGHNT and CDR2 is YYREEE (reference sequence). DNA of the CDR3: TGTGCCAGCAAACGGAGCGAGACTAGCAGCACAGATACGCAGTATTTT. Translation: CASKRSETSSTDTQYF.

The rearrangement joins TRBV30 to TRBJ1-5; 10 nucleotides align to TRBD1. The trim removed 6 bases at V and 2 bases at J, leaving 10 bases unmatched. The CDR3 length is 16 residues. CDR1 GTSNPN and CDR2 SVGIG come from the germline V gene (reference sequence). CDR3 sequence: CACDRGRVMGNQPQHF. CDR3 bases: TGTGCCTGTGACAGGGGGCGAGTTATGGGCAATCAGCCCCAGCATTTT.

The chain links TRBV29-1 to TRBJ1-1, with a weak D call TRBD1 (5 bases). V shed 6 bases and J shed 4 bases, with 12 bases lying between them. The CDR3 contains 12 residues. Germline CDR1 and CDR2: SQVTM and ANQGSEA. DNA for the CDR3: TGCAGCGTGAAACGGGGGGGCACTGAAGCTTTCTTT. As protein: CSVKRGGTEAFF.

The chain recombines TRBV10-3 with TRBJ2-3; no clear D. V dropped 2 bases and J dropped 6 bases, with 15 bases sitting between them. Germline CDR1 reads ENHRY; CDR2 reads SYGVKD. The CDR3 extends over 15 amino acids. CDR3 region: CAISEPNGFQDTQYF. The CDR3, as DNA: TGTGCCATCAGTGAGCCGAACGGGTTTCAGGATACGCAGTATTTT.